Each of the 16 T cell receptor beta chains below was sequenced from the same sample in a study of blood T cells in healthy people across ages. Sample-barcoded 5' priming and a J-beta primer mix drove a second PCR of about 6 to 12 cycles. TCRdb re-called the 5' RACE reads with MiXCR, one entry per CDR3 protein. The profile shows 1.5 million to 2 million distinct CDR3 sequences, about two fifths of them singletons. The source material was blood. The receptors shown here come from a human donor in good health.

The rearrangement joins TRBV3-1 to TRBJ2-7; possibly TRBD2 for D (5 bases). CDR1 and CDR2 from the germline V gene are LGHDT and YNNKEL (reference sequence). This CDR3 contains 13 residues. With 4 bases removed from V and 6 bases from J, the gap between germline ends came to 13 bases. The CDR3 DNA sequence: TGTGCCAGCAGCCTACTAGTCTTTGGCGAGCAGTACTTC. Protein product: CASSLLVFGEQYF.

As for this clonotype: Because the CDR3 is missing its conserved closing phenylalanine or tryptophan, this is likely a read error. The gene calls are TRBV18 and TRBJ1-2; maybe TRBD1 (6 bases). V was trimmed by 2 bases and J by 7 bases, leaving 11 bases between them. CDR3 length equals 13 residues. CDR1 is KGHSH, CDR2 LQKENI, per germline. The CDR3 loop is CASSPSGGLGYTY. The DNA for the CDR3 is TGTGCCAGCTCACCATCCGGGGGCCTTGGCTACACCTAC.

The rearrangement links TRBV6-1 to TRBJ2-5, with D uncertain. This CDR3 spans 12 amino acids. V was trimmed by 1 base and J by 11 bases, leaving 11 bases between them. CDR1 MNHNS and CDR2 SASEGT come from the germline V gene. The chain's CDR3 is CASSEVSNEQYF. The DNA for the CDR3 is TGTGCCAGCAGTGAAGTTTCCAATGAGCAGTACTTC.

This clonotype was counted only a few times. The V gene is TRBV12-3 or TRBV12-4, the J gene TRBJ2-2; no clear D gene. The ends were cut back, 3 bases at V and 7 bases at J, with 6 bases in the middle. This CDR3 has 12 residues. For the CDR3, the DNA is TGTGCCAGCAGTTTGACCGGCGGGGAGCTGTTTTTT. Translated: CASSLTGGELFF.

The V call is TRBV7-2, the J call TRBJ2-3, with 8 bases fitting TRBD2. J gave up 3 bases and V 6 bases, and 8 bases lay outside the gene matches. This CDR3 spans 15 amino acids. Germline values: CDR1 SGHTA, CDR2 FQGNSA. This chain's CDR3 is CASRFGGGSTDTQYF. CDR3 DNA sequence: TGTGCCAGCAGGTTCGGCGGGGGGAGTACAGATACGCAGTATTTT.

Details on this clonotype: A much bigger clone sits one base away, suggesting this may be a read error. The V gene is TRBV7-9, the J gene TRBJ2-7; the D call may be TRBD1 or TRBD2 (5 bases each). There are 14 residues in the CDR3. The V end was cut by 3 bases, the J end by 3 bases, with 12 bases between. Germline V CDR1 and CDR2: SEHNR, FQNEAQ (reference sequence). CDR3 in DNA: TGTGCCAGCAGCTTCGGGGCAGATATCTACGAGCAGTACTTC. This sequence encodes CASSFGADIYEQYF. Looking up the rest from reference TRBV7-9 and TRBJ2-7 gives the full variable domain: DTGVSQNPRHKITKRGQNVTFRCDPISEHNRLYWYRQTLGQGPEFLTYFQNEAQLEKSRLLSDRFSAERPKGSFSTLEIQRTEQGDSAMYLCASSFGADIYEQYFGPGTRLTVT.

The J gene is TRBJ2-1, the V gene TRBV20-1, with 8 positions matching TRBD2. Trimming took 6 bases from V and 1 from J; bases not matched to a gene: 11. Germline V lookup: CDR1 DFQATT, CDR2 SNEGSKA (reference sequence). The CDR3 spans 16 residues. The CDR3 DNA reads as TGCAGTGCGCGGGGGTATAGCGGGGAGTCCTACAATGAGCAGTTCTTC. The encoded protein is CSARGYSGESYNEQFF.

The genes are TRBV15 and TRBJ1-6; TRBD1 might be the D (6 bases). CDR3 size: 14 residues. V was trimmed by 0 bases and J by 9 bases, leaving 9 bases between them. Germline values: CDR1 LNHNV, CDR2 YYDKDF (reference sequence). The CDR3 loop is CATSRERQVSPLHF. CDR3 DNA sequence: TGTGCCACCAGCAGAGAAAGACAGGTTTCACCCCTCCACTTT. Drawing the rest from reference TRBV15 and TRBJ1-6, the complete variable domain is DAMVIQNPRYQVTQFGKPVTLSCSQTLNHNVMYWYQQKSSQAPKLLFHYYDKDFNNEADTPDNFQSRRPNTSFCFLDIRSPGLGDTAMYLCATSRERQVSPLHFGNGTRLTVT.

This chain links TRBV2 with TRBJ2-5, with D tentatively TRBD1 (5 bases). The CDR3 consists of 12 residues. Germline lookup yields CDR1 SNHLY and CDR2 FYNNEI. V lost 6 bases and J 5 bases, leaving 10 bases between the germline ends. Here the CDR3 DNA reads TGTGCCAGCAGGACAGTGCCGGAGACCCAGTACTTC. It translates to CASRTVPETQYF.

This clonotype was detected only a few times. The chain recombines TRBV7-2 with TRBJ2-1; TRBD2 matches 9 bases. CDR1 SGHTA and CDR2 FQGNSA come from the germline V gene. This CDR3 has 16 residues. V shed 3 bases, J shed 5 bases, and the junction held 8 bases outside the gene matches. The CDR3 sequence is CASSFILGGGDNEQFF. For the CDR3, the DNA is TGTGCCAGCAGCTTTATCCTGGGCGGGGGGGACAATGAGCAGTTCTTC.

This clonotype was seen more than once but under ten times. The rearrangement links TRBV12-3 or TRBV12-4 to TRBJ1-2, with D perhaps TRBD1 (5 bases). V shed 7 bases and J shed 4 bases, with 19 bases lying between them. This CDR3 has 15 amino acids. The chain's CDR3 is CASTPRGAGSYGYTF. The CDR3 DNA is TGTGCCAGCACCCCCAGAGGGGCAGGAAGCTATGGCTACACCTTC.

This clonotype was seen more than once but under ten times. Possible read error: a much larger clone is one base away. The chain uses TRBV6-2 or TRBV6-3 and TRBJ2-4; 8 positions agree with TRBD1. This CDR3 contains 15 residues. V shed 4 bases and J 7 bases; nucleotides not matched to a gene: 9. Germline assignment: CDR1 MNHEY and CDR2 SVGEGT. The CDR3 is CASSCPPDRVNIQYF. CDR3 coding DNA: TGTGCCAGCAGTTGCCCACCGGACAGGGTGAACATTCAGTACTTC.

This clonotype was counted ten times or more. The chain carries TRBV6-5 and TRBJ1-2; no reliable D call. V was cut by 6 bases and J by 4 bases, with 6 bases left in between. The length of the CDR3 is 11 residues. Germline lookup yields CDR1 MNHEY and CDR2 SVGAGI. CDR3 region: CASRELYGYTF. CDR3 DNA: TGTGCCAGCAGGGAGCTCTATGGCTACACCTTC.

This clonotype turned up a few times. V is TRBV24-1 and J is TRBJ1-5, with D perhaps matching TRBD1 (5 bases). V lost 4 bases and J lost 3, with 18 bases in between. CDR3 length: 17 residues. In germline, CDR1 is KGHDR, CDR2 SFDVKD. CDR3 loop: CATSEGRKKAFNQPQHF. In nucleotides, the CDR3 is TGTGCCACCAGTGAGGGACGGAAGAAGGCCTTCAATCAGCCCCAGCATTTT.

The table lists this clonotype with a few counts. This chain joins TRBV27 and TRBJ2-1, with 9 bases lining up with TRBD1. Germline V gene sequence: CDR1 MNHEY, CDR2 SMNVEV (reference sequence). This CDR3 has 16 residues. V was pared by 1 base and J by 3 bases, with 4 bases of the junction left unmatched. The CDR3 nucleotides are TGTGCCAGCAGTTTATTAACAGGGGGCTACTACAATGAGCAGTTCTTC. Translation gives CASSLLTGGYYNEQFF.

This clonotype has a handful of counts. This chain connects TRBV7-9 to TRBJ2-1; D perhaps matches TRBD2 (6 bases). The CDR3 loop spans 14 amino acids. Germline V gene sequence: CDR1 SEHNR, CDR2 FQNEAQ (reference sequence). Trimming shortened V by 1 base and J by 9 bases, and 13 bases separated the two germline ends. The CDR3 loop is CASSLGLGGSEQFF. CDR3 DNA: TGTGCCAGCAGCTTAGGACTAGGTGGAAGTGAGCAGTTCTTC.